This record concerns one TCR beta chain sequence. The antigen remains undetermined. This entry comes from a study of regulatory T cells. CDR3 length: 13 residues. Germline V gene lookup returns CDR1 MDHEN and CDR2 SYDVKM. The V end lost 2 bases, the J end lost 8 bases, and 12 bases lay between the germline ends. The PCR used 52 TRBV and 13 TRBJ primers. Method: immunoSEQ multiplex PCR; TCRdb's copy keeps in-frame clones and lacks some. The top ten clones hold about 1.3% of a sample with 20,000 to 25,000 clones, more than 70% of them seen once. Regulatory (CD25-high CD127-low) and conventional (CD25-low CD127-high) CD4+ T cells were sorted separately. Study-level points and caveats: Hydrophobic residues at CDR3 positions 6 and 7 were enriched in conventional CD4+ T cells of CD3G-deficient patients.

The sequenced material came from conventional CD4+ T cells sorted from blood. The chain joins TRBV28 to TRBJ1-2, with D unresolved. This sequence originates from a child aged 10-17 years with CD3G deficiency. CDR3 nucleotides: TGTGCCAGCAGTTTAATGGCGGGGAAGGGCTACACCTTC. Its protein product is CASSLMAGKGYTF.